This T cell receptor beta chain was documented in a study of memory B cells and T cells in multiple sclerosis. The method was immunoSEQ multiplex PCR; TCRdb's version includes in-frame clones alone and lacks a portion of them. The table lists 11,000 to 15,000 clones, 60% to 80% of them singletons. Study findings and constraints: Shared clonotype counts depended on differing compartment clone-set sizes and were normalized.

This clone turned up a few times. What it binds is not known. Other DNA variants within this sample encode the same CDR3. Sequences were obtained from memory (CD45RO+) CD4+ T cells from blood. This sequence originates from a human donor with multiple sclerosis.

In nucleotides, the CDR3 is TGTGCCAGCAGTGAATGGGGACTAGCGGGGAACAATGAGCAGTTCTTC. Protein product: CASSEWGLAGNNEQFF. The chain links TRBV2 to TRBJ2-1, with 13 bases fitting TRBD2. Germline V gene lookup returns CDR1 SNHLY and CDR2 FYNNEI. Trimming took 2 bases from V and 5 from J; bases not matched to a gene: 3. The CDR3 length is 16 residues.